This T cell receptor (beta chain) comes out of a study of blood T cell repertoires in COVID-19. Overall study: Italy, Spain and the United States were the sources of the convalescent and acute COVID-19 samples. In each case, the material was cDNA or gDNA derived from T cells, B-cell-depleted T cells, or PBMCs.

The CDR3 runs to 17 residues. Germline trimming cut 0 bases from V and 8 bases from J; bases unmatched to any gene: 13. Germline assignment: CDR1 SGHRS and CDR2 YFSETQ. Study processing details: Reference gene primer amplification gave nucleated cell count estimates. The repertoire was sequenced with immunoSEQ multiplex PCR; TCRdb's copy has only in-frame clones and lacks some. V, J and clone size reflect that table, while D and trimming were determined from the DNA. The sample has fewer than 250,000 clones; roughly 86% are singletons. This chain joins TRBV5-1 and TRBJ1-1; 10 bases are a match to TRBD1. This clonotype was obtained from a woman between 50 and 59 years old with active or convalescent COVID-19. Source material: peripheral blood. Here the CDR3 reads CASSLAIRQGAGSEAFF. CDR3 DNA sequence: TGCGCCAGCAGCTTGGCCATAAGACAGGGGGCAGGGTCGGAAGCTTTCTTT.